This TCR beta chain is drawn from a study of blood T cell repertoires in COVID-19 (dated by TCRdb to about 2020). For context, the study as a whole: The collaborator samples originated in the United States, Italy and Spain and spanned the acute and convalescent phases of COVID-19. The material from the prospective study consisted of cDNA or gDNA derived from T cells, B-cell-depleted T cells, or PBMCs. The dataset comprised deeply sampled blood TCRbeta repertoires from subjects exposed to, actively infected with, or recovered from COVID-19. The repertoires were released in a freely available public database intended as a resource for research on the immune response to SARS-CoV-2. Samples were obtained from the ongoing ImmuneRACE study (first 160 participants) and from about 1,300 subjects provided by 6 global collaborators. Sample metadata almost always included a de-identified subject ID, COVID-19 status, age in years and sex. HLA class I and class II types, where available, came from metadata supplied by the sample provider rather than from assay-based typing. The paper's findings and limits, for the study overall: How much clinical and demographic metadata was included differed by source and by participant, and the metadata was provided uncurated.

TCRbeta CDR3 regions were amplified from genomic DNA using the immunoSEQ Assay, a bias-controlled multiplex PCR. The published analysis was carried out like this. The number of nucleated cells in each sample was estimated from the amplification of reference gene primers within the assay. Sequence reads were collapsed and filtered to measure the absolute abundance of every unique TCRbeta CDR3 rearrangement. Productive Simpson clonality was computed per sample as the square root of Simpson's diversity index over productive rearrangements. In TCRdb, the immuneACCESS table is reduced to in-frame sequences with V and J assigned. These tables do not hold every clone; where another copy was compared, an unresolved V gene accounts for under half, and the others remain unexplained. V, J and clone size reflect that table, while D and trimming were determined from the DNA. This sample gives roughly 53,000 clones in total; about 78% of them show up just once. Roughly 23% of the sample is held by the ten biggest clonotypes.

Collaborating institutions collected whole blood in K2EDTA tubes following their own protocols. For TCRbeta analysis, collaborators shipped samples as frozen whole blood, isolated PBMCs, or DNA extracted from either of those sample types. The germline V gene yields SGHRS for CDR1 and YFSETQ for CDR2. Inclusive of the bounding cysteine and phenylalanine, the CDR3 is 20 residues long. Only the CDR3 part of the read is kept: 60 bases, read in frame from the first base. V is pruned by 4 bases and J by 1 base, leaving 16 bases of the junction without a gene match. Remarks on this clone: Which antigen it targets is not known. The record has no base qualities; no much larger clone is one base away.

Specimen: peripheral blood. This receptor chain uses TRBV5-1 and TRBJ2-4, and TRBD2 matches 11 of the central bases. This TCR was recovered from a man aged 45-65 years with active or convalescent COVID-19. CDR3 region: CASSVSVTSGTSTAKNIQYF. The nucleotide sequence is TGCGCCAGCAGCGTGAGCGTGACTAGCGGGACTTCAACGGCCAAAAACATTCAGTACTTC.